These 3 T cell receptor beta chains were all obtained from the same sample, sequenced in a study of Graves' ophthalmopathy and Graves' hyperthyroidism. Amplified material comprised TCR beta CDR3 regions derived from RNA transcripts. The workflow started with a first-round RT-PCR run with HTBI primers and then moved on to a second-round multiplex PCR. Using its own MiXCR run on the multiplex PCR reads, TCRdb lists one record per CDR3 protein. Among a few hundred thousand distinct CDR3 sequences listed, under 45% were seen once. Sequenced sample: peripheral blood or thyroid tissue (not recorded which). The receptors here all came from an adult man with Graves' hyperthyroidism.

This clonotype has a handful of counts. This rearrangement joins TRBV10-3 to TRBJ1-4; 9 bases line up with TRBD1. The germline CDR1 and CDR2 sequences are ENHRY and SYGVKD. There are 14 residues in the CDR3. After removal of 6 bases from V and 8 bases from J, the junction contained 7 bases not matched to a gene. The DNA for the CDR3 is TGTGCCATCAGAGCCGGGACAGGGAGAGAAAAACTGTTTTTT. Its protein product is CAIRAGTGREKLFF.

This clonotype was detected only a few times. The chain recombines TRBV7-2 with TRBJ1-1; 9 positions agree with TRBD1. The germline V gene encodes CDR1 SGHTA and CDR2 FQGNSA. The CDR3 has 15 amino acids. Trimming cost V 5 bases and J 4 bases; bases outside gene matches: 8. The CDR3 DNA is TGTGCCAGCAGCAGACCCGGACAGGGGAGCACTGAAGCTTTCTTT. It codes for CASSRPGQGSTEAFF.

The chain uses TRBV7-2 and TRBJ1-5; a weak D match, TRBD1 (6 bases). Trimming shortened V by 8 bases and J by 0 bases, and 17 bases separated the two germline ends. Germline-derived CDR1 and CDR2 are SGHTA and FQGNSA. The CDR3 covers 16 residues. Written as DNA, the CDR3 is TGTGCCAGCGGGCCGGAACAGGGTCATAGCAATCAGCCCCAGCATTTT. This gives the protein CASGPEQGHSNQPQHF.